In this sample, the clone carrying this T cell receptor (beta chain) turned up a few times. Its antigen is as yet unknown. TCRdb fed the reads into MiXCR, producing one record per CDR3 protein. Of approximately 490,000 distinct CDR3 sequences listed, 11% were seen once; the top ten hold around 9.6%. The sample is drawn from a study of T cell repertoires in cytomegalovirus infection. Study-wide findings and caveats: Individuals carrying CMV plus the relevant HLA were identified by cumulative frequency of public TCR beta families.

CDR3 size: 18 residues. Germline lookup yields CDR1 LGHDT and CDR2 YNNKEL (reference sequence). V lost 1 base, J lost 2 bases, and 12 bases stayed unmatched. This chain joins TRBV3-1 and TRBJ2-7, with 9 bases that match TRBD1. The source is a human donor in good health (CMV status not recorded). Some clones in this sample may be carry-over from other donors' samples. Sequences were obtained from PBMCs. CDR3 sequence: CASSQVPGQGSKTYEQYF. CDR3 in DNA: TGTGCCAGCAGCCAAGTCCCGGGACAGGGATCAAAGACCTACGAGCAGTACTTC.